These 26 T cell receptor beta chains originate from one sample sequenced in a study of cytomegalovirus exposure and HLA in healthy donors. PCR employed 60 Vbeta and 13 Jbeta primers. Data came from immunoSEQ multiplex PCR; TCRdb stores just in-frame clones and leaves some out. The sample has about 140,000 clones, 68% seen once; the top ten hold 10%. The sequencing input was PBMCs. Receptors were obtained from a man aged 25 to 40 in good health and CMV-seropositive.

This clone was counted a few times. The CDR3 DNA reads as TGTGCCAGCAGCTTGTCCCGGGACTCCTACGAGCAGTACTTC. Its translation is CASSLSRDSYEQYF. The gene calls are TRBV5-6 and TRBJ2-7; D is perhaps TRBD2 (5 bases). Trimming removed 1 base from V and 0 bases from J, with 8 bases in between. Per the germline V gene, CDR1 is SGHDT and CDR2 is YYEEEE. The CDR3 length is 14 residues.

The chain couples TRBV5-6 to TRBJ2-7, with D possibly matching TRBD2 (6 bases). Germline V gives CDR1 SGHDT, CDR2 YYEEEE. The ends were cut back, 0 bases at V and 3 bases at J, with 13 bases in the middle. The CDR3 length is 15 residues. The CDR3 DNA reads TGTGCCAGCAGCTTGGAAGGAGGGGCCGGCTACGAGCAGTACTTC. Protein sequence: CASSLEGGAGYEQYF.

The J gene is TRBJ2-5, the V gene TRBV6-6, with D possibly being TRBD1 (7 bases). The J call is doubtful: the DNA matches TRBJ2-7 better. The CDR3 loop spans 13 amino acids. Germline loops: CDR1 MNHNY, CDR2 SVGAGI (reference sequence). CDR3 DNA sequence: TGTGCCAGCAGTGGGCAGGGGGGAAACGAGCAGTACTTC. Residues: CASSGQGGNEQYF.

The genes are TRBV6-1 and TRBJ1-2; the D is unclear. Germline-derived CDR1 and CDR2 are MNHNS and SASEGT. The CDR3 runs to 15 residues. The germline V and J ends were trimmed by 0 bases and 8 bases, with 16 bases remaining between them. The CDR3 DNA sequence: TGTGCCAGCAGTGAAGCTAGCCAAAGGGAGTGGGGCTACACCTTC. This codes for CASSEASQREWGYTF.

This clone was recorded at least ten times. V and J are TRBV6-4 and TRBJ2-1; no clear D. The CDR3 is made up of 14 amino acids. The V and J ends lost 0 bases and 6 bases respectively, with 9 bases between them. In germline, CDR1 is MRHNA, CDR2 SNTAGT. CDR3 region: CASSDSAEVNEQFF. The DNA of the CDR3 is TGTGCCAGCAGTGACTCAGCTGAGGTCAATGAGCAGTTCTTC.

The chain employs TRBV5-1 and TRBJ2-3, with 12 bases that match TRBD2. Germline CDR1 SGHRS, CDR2 YFSETQ. J was trimmed by 5 bases and V by 7 bases; bases with no gene match: 11. The CDR3 spans 16 residues. CDR3 sequence (DNA): TGCGCCAGCTCCCAAGGGACTAGCGGGTCGGTAGATACGCAGTATTTT. Its translation: CASSQGTSGSVDTQYF. The whole variable domain, remainder taken from reference TRBV5-1 and TRBJ2-3, is KAGVTQTPRYLIKTRGQQVTLSCSPISGHRSVSWYQQTPGQGLQFLFEYFSETQRNKGNFPGRFSGRQFSNSRSEMNVSTLELGDSALYLCASSQGTSGSVDTQYFGPGTRLTVL.

This chain uses TRBV5-1 with TRBJ1-5; perhaps TRBD1 as D (5 bases). V was shortened by 5 bases and J by 5 bases, with 11 bases between the two germline ends. Germline CDR1 and CDR2: SGHRS and YFSETQ. This CDR3 has 13 amino acids. The DNA for the CDR3 is TGCGCCAGCAGGGAAGGGGAGGATCAGCCCCAGCATTTT. Protein product: CASREGEDQPQHF.

The rearrangement joins TRBV14 to TRBJ1-2; a possible D gene is TRBD1 (5 bases). Germline CDR1 reads SGHDN; CDR2 reads FVKESK. Between the trimmed V and J ends, which lost 2 bases and 0 bases, there was a span of 19 bases. The CDR3 is made up of 18 amino acids. CDR3 in DNA: TGTGCCAGCAGCCAAACCCGGGGCGGGGCCGCATCTAACTATGGCTACACCTTC. It yields the protein CASSQTRGGAASNYGYTF.

The gene calls are TRBV5-4 and TRBJ2-1, with 9 bases aligning to TRBD1. CDR1 and CDR2 from the germline V gene are SGHNT and YYREEE (reference sequence). The trim removed 5 bases at V and 8 bases at J, leaving 5 bases unmatched. The CDR3 is 13 residues long. The CDR3, as DNA: TGTGCCAGCAGACGGGACAGGGTTGATGAGCAGTTCTTC. This sequence encodes CASRRDRVDEQFF. Drawing the rest from reference TRBV5-4 and TRBJ2-1, the complete variable domain is ETGVTQSPTHLIKTRGQQVTLRCSSQSGHNTVSWYQQALGQGPQFIFQYYREEENGRGNFPPRFSGLQFPNYSSELNVNALELDDSALYLCASRRDRVDEQFFGPGTRLTVL.

With regard to this clone: At the DNA level, this CDR3 is encoded by other sequences in the same sample as well. This chain uses TRBV27 with TRBJ1-2; possibly TRBD1 for D (6 bases). Germline loops: CDR1 MNHEY, CDR2 SMNVEV (reference sequence). The germline V and J ends were trimmed by 2 bases and 7 bases, with 8 bases remaining between them. The CDR3 sequence is 12 residues long. CDR3: CASSLTGCGYTF. The CDR3 bases are TGTGCCAGCAGTTTAACAGGGTGTGGCTACACCTTC.

The rearrangement joins TRBV4-1 to TRBJ2-2, with TRBD1 matching over 11 bases. This CDR3 is built from 20 residues. Trimming cost V 0 bases and J 4 bases; bases outside gene matches: 13. Germline V gives CDR1 MGHRA, CDR2 YSYEKL. CDR3 sequence: CASSQDTFRWTGGSTGELFF. Here the CDR3 DNA reads TGCGCCAGCAGCCAAGACACCTTCCGTTGGACAGGGGGCAGCACCGGGGAGCTGTTTTTT.

This clone was seen a few times. This chain joins TRBV6-5 and TRBJ2-7, with a tentative D call TRBD2 (5 bases). Germline CDR1 MNHEY, CDR2 SVGAGI. The CDR3 runs 12 residues. The CDR3 nucleotides read TGTGCTAGGAGGCTTGTGGAGTACGAGCAGTACTTC. Protein: CARRLVEYEQYF.

This clone came up a few times. This chain joins TRBV5-1 and TRBJ1-3; D is unclear. Trimming removed 0 bases from V and 0 bases from J, with 7 bases in between. Germline-derived CDR1 and CDR2 are SGHRS and YFSETQ. The length of the CDR3 is 15 residues. The CDR3 sequence is CASSLAGFSGNTIYF. CDR3 nucleotides: TGCGCCAGCAGCTTGGCGGGTTTCTCTGGAAACACCATATATTTT. Combining the CDR3 with reference TRBV5-1 and TRBJ1-3 gives the whole variable domain KAGVTQTPRYLIKTRGQQVTLSCSPISGHRSVSWYQQTPGQGLQFLFEYFSETQRNKGNFPGRFSGRQFSNSRSEMNVSTLELGDSALYLCASSLAGFSGNTIYFGEGSWLTVV.

The V and J genes are TRBV25-1 and TRBJ1-6; no clear D gene. CDR1 is MGHDK and CDR2 is SYGVNS in the germline V gene. The V end was cut by 3 bases, the J end by 9 bases, with 12 bases between. There are 14 residues in the CDR3. CDR3 nucleotides: TGTGCCAGCAGTGATCGTCCTGCGGCTTCACCCCTCCACTTT. This codes for CASSDRPAASPLHF.

The J gene is TRBJ1-2, the V gene TRBV5-1, with a possible D match to TRBD1 (6 bases). Deletions cut 0 bases from V and 1 base from J, with 10 bases between. From germline, CDR1 is SGHRS and CDR2 YFSETQ. This CDR3 is built from 15 residues. The CDR3 loop is CASSLGGGVNYGYTF. The CDR3 region has the DNA TGCGCCAGCAGCTTGGGAGGGGGAGTTAACTATGGCTACACCTTC.

The chain joins TRBV4-1 to TRBJ2-2; TRBD1 aligns across 7 bases. This CDR3 contains 15 residues. V was clipped by 4 bases and J by 6 bases; unmatched bases: 8. From germline, CDR1 is MGHRA and CDR2 YSYEKL. The chain's CDR3 is CASSPPGGYAGELFF. CDR3 bases: TGCGCCAGCAGCCCTCCAGGGGGTTACGCCGGGGAGCTGTTTTTT.

The gene calls are TRBV11-3 and TRBJ2-1; 7 nucleotides align to TRBD2. CDR1 and CDR2 from the germline V gene are SGHNT and YENEEA. This CDR3 spans 18 amino acids. Germline trimming cut 0 bases from V and 8 bases from J; bases unmatched to any gene: 16. In nucleotides, the CDR3 is TGTGCCAGCAGCTTAGATGTGAGGGCGGGAGCGGGTGCAGATGAGCAGTTCTTC. The encoded protein is CASSLDVRAGAGADEQFF.

The V gene is TRBV7-9, the J gene TRBJ2-5; 8 positions match TRBD1. With V trimmed by 5 bases and J by 4 bases, 9 bases remained unmatched. Germline CDR1 and CDR2: SEHNR and FQNEAQ (reference sequence). The CDR3 covers 15 residues. The CDR3 protein is CASSRTGQGLETQYF. The CDR3 DNA follows: TGTGCCAGCAGCAGGACCGGACAGGGACTAGAGACCCAGTACTTC.

The genes are TRBV19 and TRBJ2-7; TRBD2 aligns across 14 bases. This CDR3 region has 17 residues. Losses at the gene ends were 7 bases for V and 5 bases for J; bases not matched to a gene: 13. Looked up from germline, CDR1 is LNHDA and CDR2 is SQIVND (reference sequence). The CDR3 DNA reads as TGTGCCAGTACCCGAACTGCGACTAGCGGGAGGGCAGACGAGCAGTACTTC. Protein: CASTRTATSGRADEQYF. Filled out from reference TRBV19 and TRBJ2-7, the complete variable domain reads DGGITQSPKYLFRKEGQNVTLSCEQNLNHDAMYWYRQDPGQGLRLIYYSQIVNDFQKGDIAEGYSVSREKKESFPLTVTSAQKNPTAFYLCASTRTATSGRADEQYFGPGTRLTVT.

The V and J genes are TRBV18 and TRBJ1-1; D ambiguous. The CDR3 sequence is 11 residues long. CDR1 KGHSH and CDR2 LQKENI come from the germline V gene. V was pared by 4 bases and J by 3 bases, with 3 bases between. The CDR3 here is CASSLDTEAFF. The CDR3 DNA follows: TGTGCCAGCTCACTAGACACTGAAGCTTTCTTT.

The chain is built from TRBV11-2 and TRBJ1-1; D might be TRBD1 (5 bases). The CDR3 totals 12 residues. The germline V and J ends were trimmed by 1 base and 7 bases, with 7 bases remaining between them. Germline lookup yields CDR1 SGHAT and CDR2 FQNNGV. CDR3 sequence reads: CASSLATGEAFF. The CDR3 DNA follows: TGTGCCAGCAGCTTAGCCACAGGTGAAGCTTTCTTT.

This chain uses TRBV10-3 with TRBJ2-7; TRBD1 aligns across 11 bases. Germline-derived CDR1 and CDR2 are ENHRY and SYGVKD. The junction had 4 bases not matched to a gene; V was cut back by 7 bases and J by 5 bases. The CDR3 totals 13 residues. The CDR3, as DNA: TGTGCCATCACACCGGGACAGGGGGACGAGCAGTACTTC. This codes for CAITPGQGDEQYF.

This chain connects TRBV28 to TRBJ1-4; 7 bases map to TRBD1. The CDR3 covers 14 residues. Germline trimming cut 6 bases from V and 0 bases from J; bases unmatched to any gene: 1. The germline V gene encodes CDR1 MDHEN and CDR2 SYDVKM. The CDR3 bases are TGTGCCAGCAGAGGGGGCGCAACTAATGAAAAACTGTTTTTT. Translation gives CASRGGATNEKLFF. The whole variable domain, remainder taken from reference TRBV28 and TRBJ1-4, is DVKVTQSSRYLVKRTGEKVFLECVQDMDHENMFWYRQDPGLGLRLIYFSYDVKMKEKGDIPEGYSVSREKKERFSLILESASTNQTSMYLCASRGGATNEKLFFGSGTQLSVL.

This sequence joins TRBV4-1 and TRBJ2-2; unclear D gene. Trimming pared 5 bases from V and 5 bases from J, leaving 6 bases between. The CDR3 is 12 amino acids. CDR1 is MGHRA and CDR2 is YSYEKL in the germline V gene. CDR3 sequence (DNA): TGCGCCAGCAGCGCCGGGACCGGGGAGCTGTTTTTT. It is translated as CASSAGTGELFF.

This clone was seen a few times. The chain is built from TRBV28 and TRBJ1-2; perhaps TRBD1 as D (5 bases). Germline CDR1 MDHEN, CDR2 SYDVKM. This CDR3 has 14 amino acids. Trimming took off 6 bases at V and 3 bases at J, with 14 bases between the two ends. The CDR3 protein is CASSLERDDYGYTF. The CDR3, as DNA: TGTGCCAGCAGCTTGGAGCGGGACGACTATGGCTACACCTTC.

This chain joins TRBV5-1 and TRBJ2-3; 12 bases align to TRBD2. J lost 5 bases, V lost 1 base, and 8 bases had no gene match. The CDR3 spans 17 residues. CDR1 is SGHRS, CDR2 YFSETQ, per germline. The CDR3 is CASSLRLAGGPIDTQYF. The CDR3 region has the DNA TGCGCCAGCAGCTTGCGCCTAGCGGGAGGGCCTATAGATACGCAGTATTTT.